This TCR beta chain was captured in a study of blood T cell repertoires in COVID-19. Study-wide context: Material from acute and convalescent COVID-19 was sourced from the United States, Italy and Spain. T cells, B-cell-depleted T cells, or PBMCs supplied cDNA or gDNA.

Seattle's cohort entered during active infection and was followed longitudinally. As handled by the study authors: Scientists estimated how many nucleated cells there were by amplifying reference gene primers. The data were produced by immunoSEQ multiplex PCR, yet TCRdb's version contains in-frame clones alone and is incomplete. The DNA was the basis for D and trimming; V, J and clone size are from that table. The data hold 180,000 or so clones, with around 81% observed a single time. Germline values: CDR1 MNHEY, CDR2 SMNVEV (reference sequence). Trimming took off 3 bases at V and 7 bases at J, with 6 bases between the two ends. CDR3 size: 12 residues.

This TCR was recovered from a woman aged 40 to 55 with COVID-19, enrolled during active disease. The sample was peripheral blood. V and J are TRBV27 and TRBJ2-2, with D perhaps TRBD1 (6 bases). CDR3 protein: CASSFRGGELFF. The CDR3 DNA reads as TGTGCCAGCAGTTTCAGGGGCGGGGAGCTGTTTTTT.